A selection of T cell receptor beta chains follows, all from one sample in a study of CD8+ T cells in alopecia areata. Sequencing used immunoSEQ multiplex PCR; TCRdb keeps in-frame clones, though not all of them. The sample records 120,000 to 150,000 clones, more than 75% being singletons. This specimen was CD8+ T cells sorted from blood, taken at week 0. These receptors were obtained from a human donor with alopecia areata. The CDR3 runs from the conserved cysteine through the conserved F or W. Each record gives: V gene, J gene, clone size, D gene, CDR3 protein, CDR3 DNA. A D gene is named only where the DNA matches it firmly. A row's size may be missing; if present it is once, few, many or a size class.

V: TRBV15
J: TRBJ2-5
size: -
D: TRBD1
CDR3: CATSFRLDRAETQYF
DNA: TGTGCCACCAGCTTCCGCCTAGACAGGGCGGAGACCCAGTACTTC

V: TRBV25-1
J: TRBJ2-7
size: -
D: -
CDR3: CASSEPYEQYF
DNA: TGTGCCAGCAGTGAACCCTACGAGCAGTACTTC

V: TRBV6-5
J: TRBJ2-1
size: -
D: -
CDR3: CATSVADEQFF
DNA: TGTGCCACCTCCGTAGCGGATGAGCAGTTCTTC

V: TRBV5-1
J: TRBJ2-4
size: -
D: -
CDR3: CASSLDKNIQYF
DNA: TGCGCCAGCAGCTTGGATAAAAACATTCAGTACTTC

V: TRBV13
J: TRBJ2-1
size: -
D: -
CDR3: CASSHPADAFKFPFF
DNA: TGTGCCAGCAGCCACCCAGCCGATGCCTTCAAGTTCCCGTTCTTC

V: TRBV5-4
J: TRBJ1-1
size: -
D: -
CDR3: CASSLEASRLNTEAFF
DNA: TGTGCCAGCAGCTTGGAGGCCAGCCGGTTGAACACTGAAGCTTTCTTT

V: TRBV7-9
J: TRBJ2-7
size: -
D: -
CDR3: CASSSPRSYEQYF
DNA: TGTGCCAGCAGCTCTCCCAGATCATACGAGCAGTACTTC

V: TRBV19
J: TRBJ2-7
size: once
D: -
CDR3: CASSSHTWYEQYF
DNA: TGTGCCAGTAGTTCCCACACCTGGTACGAGCAGTACTTC

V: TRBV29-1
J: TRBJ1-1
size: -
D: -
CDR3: CSVGSDSRNTEAFF
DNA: TGCAGCGTTGGGTCGGACAGCCGGAACACTGAAGCTTTCTTT

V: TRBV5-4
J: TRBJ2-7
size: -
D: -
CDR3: CASSLSLDTYEQYF
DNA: TGTGCCAGCAGCTTAAGTCTTGACACCTACGAGCAGTACTTC

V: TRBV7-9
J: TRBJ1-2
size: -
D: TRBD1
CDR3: CASSPPTGQGRVGYTF
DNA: TGTGCCAGCAGCCCACCGACGGGACAGGGGAGGGTTGGCTACACCTTC

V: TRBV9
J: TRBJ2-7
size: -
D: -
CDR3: CASSGGGEQYF
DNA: TGTGCCAGCAGCGGAGGTGGAGAGCAGTACTTC

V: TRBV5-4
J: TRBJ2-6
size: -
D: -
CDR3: CANEDISGANVLTF
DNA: TGTGCCAACGAAGATATCTCTGGGGCCAACGTCCTGACTTTC

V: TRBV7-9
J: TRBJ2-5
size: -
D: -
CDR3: CASSLGGGQETQYF
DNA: TGTGCCAGCAGCTTAGGTGGCGGACAAGAGACCCAGTACTTC

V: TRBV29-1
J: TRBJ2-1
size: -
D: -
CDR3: CSVAHNEQFF
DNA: TGCAGCGTTGCCCACAATGAGCAGTTCTTC

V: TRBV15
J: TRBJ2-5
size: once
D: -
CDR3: CATRGQGGTQYF
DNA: TGTGCCACCAGAGGGCAGGGAGGGACCCAGTACTTC

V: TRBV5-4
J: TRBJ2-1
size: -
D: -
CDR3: CASSPEPSDEQFF
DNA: TGTGCCAGCAGCCCCGAGCCCTCGGATGAGCAGTTCTTC

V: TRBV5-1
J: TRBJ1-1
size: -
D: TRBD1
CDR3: CASSGGDSLNTEAFF
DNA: TGCGCCAGCAGCGGAGGGGACAGCCTTAACACTGAAGCTTTCTTT

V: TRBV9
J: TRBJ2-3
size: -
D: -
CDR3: CASTGSSLSGVPDTQYF
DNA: TGTGCCAGCACCGGGTCCTCGTTGTCGGGAGTTCCAGATACGCAGTATTTT

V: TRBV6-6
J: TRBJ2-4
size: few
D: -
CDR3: CASNLDIGNIQYF
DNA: TGTGCCAGCAATTTGGATATAGGCAACATTCAGTACTTC